The clone carrying this T cell receptor beta chain was found a few times. Its antigen is currently unknown. Researchers amplified the TCR beta CDR3 regions from RNA transcripts. In the first-round RT-PCR of the TCR CDR3, the HTBI primer set was used. TCRdb reanalysed the multiplex PCR reads using MiXCR and keeps one entry per CDR3 protein. The sample carries 400,000 to 600,000 distinct CDR3 sequences, about 15% recorded once. This record comes from a study of T cells in Graves' hyperthyroidism and ophthalmopathy. Study outcomes and limitations: Using 13 V-J features, a model discriminated ophthalmopathy from stable hyperthyroidism.

Germline CDR1 reads LNHDA; CDR2 reads SQIVND (reference sequence). V was shortened by 3 bases and J by 7 bases, with 16 bases between the two germline ends. The CDR3 covers 14 residues. Clinical symptoms, serum thyroxine and TRAb, thyroid ultrasound and orbital computed tomography were used for the diagnoses. The origin of this receptor is a woman in her 30s with Graves' ophthalmopathy. The material sequenced was blood. The chain combines TRBV19 with TRBJ2-7; D possibly corresponds to TRBD2 (5 bases). The CDR3 DNA is TGTGCCAGTAGTATTGGCGGCCCTTCGGGGGAGCAGTACTTC. Translating gives CASSIGGPSGEQYF.